This T cell receptor beta chain was sequenced for a study of blood T cell repertoires in COVID-19. Across the whole study: COVID-19 samples from acute and convalescent phases originated in the United States, Italy and Spain. From T cells, B-cell-depleted T cells, or PBMCs came the material, which was cDNA or gDNA.

Only a few counts were recorded for this clone. This CDR3 spans 16 amino acids. The ends lost 0 bases at V and 10 bases at J; junction bases unmatched: 6. Germline assignment: CDR1 SGDLS and CDR2 YYNGEE. Original analysis: Reference gene primer amplification in the assay estimated nucleated cell counts. The assay was immunoSEQ multiplex PCR, and TCRdb's table has in-frame clones only and misses some. That table is the source of V, J and clone size, and D and trimming were worked out from the DNA. The sample has just under 95,000 clones; 80% are singletons. Material for sequencing was peripheral blood. This TCR derives from a human donor in a cohort sampled during active COVID-19. The chain recombines TRBV9 with TRBJ1-6; TRBD1 matches 11 bases. In nucleotides, the CDR3 is TGTGCCAGCAGCGTAGCTGAGGACAGGGGGCAATCACCCCTCCACTTT. Its protein product is CASSVAEDRGQSPLHF.